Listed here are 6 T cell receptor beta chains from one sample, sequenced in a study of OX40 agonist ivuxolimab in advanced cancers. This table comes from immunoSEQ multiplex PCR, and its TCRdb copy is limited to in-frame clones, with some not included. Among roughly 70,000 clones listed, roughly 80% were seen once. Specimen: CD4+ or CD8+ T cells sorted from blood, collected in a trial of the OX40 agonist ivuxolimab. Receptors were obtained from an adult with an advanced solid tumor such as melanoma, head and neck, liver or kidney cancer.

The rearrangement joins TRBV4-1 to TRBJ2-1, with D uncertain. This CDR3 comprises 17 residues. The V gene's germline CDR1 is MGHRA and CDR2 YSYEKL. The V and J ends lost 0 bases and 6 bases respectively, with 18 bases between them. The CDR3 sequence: CASSQETLDAWRNEQFF. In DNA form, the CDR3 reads TGCGCCAGCAGCCAAGAAACACTGGACGCCTGGCGCAATGAGCAGTTCTTC.

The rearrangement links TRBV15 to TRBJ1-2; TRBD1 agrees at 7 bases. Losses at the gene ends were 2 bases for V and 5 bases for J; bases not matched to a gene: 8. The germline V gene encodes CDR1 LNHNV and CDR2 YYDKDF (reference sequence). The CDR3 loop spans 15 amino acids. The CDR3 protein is CATSRRGQVFYGYTF. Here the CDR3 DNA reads TGTGCCACCAGCAGAAGGGGGCAGGTGTTTTATGGCTACACCTTC.

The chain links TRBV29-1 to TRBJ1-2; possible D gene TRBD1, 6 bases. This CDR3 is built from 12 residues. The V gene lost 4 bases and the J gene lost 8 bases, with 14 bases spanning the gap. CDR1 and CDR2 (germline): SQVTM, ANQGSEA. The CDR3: CSVVPGADGYTF. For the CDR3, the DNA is TGCAGCGTTGTTCCAGGGGCCGACGGCTACACCTTC.

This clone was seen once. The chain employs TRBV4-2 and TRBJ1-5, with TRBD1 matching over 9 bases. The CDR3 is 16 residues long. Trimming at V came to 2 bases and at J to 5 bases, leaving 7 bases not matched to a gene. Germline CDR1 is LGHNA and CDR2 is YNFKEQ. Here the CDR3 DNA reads TGTGCCAGCAGCCAATCACTCGACAGGGGGGATCAGCCCCAGCATTTT. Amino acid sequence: CASSQSLDRGDQPQHF.

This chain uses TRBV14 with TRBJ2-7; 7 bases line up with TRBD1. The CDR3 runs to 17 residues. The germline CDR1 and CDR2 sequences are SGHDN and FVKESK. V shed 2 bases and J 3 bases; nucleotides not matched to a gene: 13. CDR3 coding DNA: TGTGCCAGCAGCCAACGACGAACCGGGACAGCCTACTACGAGCAGTACTTC. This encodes CASSQRRTGTAYYEQYF. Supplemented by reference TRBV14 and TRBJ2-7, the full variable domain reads EAGVTQFPSHSVIEKGQTVTLRCDPISGHDNLYWYRRVMGKEIKFLLHFVKESKQDESGMPNNRFLAERTGGTYSTLKVQPAELEDSGVYFCASSQRRTGTAYYEQYFGPGTRLTVT.

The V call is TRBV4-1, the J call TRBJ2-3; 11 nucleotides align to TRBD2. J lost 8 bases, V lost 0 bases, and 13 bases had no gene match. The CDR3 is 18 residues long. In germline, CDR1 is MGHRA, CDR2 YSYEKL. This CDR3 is CASSQEGLTSGGVGTQYF. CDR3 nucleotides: TGCGCCAGCAGCCAAGAAGGTCTAACTAGCGGGGGTGTAGGTACGCAGTATTTT.